Following are 32 T cell receptor beta chains from one sample sequenced in a study of shared clonotypes between healthy human individuals. The protocol was immunoSEQ multiplex PCR, while the TCRdb copy is restricted to in-frame clones and leaves out a portion. This table holds roughly 1,500,000 clones, 95% to 99% found once. The sample consisted of naive CD4+ T cells sorted from blood. Subset described: CD45RA+ positively selected. The receptor source for this set is a man aged 30 to 45 in good health.

The CDR3 is CASSLAAGFSYEQYF. Here the CDR3 DNA reads TGTGCCAGCAGCTTAGCAGCGGGATTCTCCTACGAGCAGTACTTC. The rearrangement uses TRBV7-2 and TRBJ2-7, with TRBD2 identical over 7 bases. CDR1 and CDR2 from the germline V gene are SGHTA and FQGNSA. CDR3 length: 15 amino acids. V lost 0 bases, J lost 0 bases, and 2 bases stayed unmatched.

This clone appeared once. The chain employs TRBV18 and TRBJ1-3; D gene unclear. Germline V lookup: CDR1 KGHSH, CDR2 LQKENI. V was cut by 3 bases and J by 4 bases, with 16 bases left in between. The CDR3 spans 16 residues. CDR3 nucleotides: TGTGCCAGCTCACCTCTCGAGGCCCGTCAGGGAAACACCATATATTTT. This gives the protein CASSPLEARQGNTIYF.

V and J are TRBV6-1 and TRBJ2-2; D call uncertain. From germline, CDR1 is MNHNS and CDR2 SASEGT. Trimming pared 7 bases from V and 1 base from J, leaving 10 bases between. The CDR3 runs to 14 residues. The DNA of the CDR3 is TGTGCCAGCACTCAAGGGAAGAACACCGGGGAGCTGTTTTTT. This codes for CASTQGKNTGELFF.

This chain joins TRBV7-2 and TRBJ2-1; the match to TRBD2 covers 10 bases. Trimming removed 5 bases from V and 4 bases from J; junction bases left unmatched: 11. Germline V CDR1 and CDR2: SGHTA, FQGNSA. The CDR3 length is 17 residues. CDR3 in DNA: TGTGCCAGCAGCCCACGGACTAGCGGAGGCACTTACAATGAGCAGTTCTTC. Translating it yields CASSPRTSGGTYNEQFF. The whole variable domain, filled in from reference TRBV7-2 and TRBJ2-1, reads GAGVSQSPSNKVTEKGKDVELRCDPISGHTALYWYRQSLGQGLEFLIYFQGNSAPDKSGLPSDRFSAERTGGSVSTLTIQRTQQEDSAVYLCASSPRTSGGTYNEQFFGPGTRLTVL.

V gene TRBV7-9 combines with J gene TRBJ1-5; 7 bases are shared with TRBD1. The length of the CDR3 is 16 residues. CDR1 and CDR2 (germline): SEHNR, FQNEAQ (reference sequence). V trimming: 5 bases; J trimming: 0 bases; junction bases outside the gene matches: 7. The CDR3 nucleotides read TGTGCCAGCAGCCCCGGGACAGTGTTTAGCAATCAGCCCCAGCATTTT. The encoded protein is CASSPGTVFSNQPQHF.

This sequence joins TRBV5-4 and TRBJ1-5; TRBD1 might be the D (5 bases). There are 14 residues in the CDR3. Germline V lookup: CDR1 SGHNT, CDR2 YYREEE (reference sequence). Trimming shortened V by 0 bases and J by 11 bases, and 15 bases separated the two germline ends. The CDR3 protein is CASSLEGSRGTQHF. In DNA form, the CDR3 reads TGTGCCAGCAGCTTGGAAGGGTCGCGGGGGACCCAGCATTTT.

This chain connects TRBV28 to TRBJ1-5; perhaps TRBD1 as D (5 bases). CDR1 and CDR2 from the germline V gene are MDHEN and SYDVKM. The CDR3 is made up of 14 amino acids. Deletions cut 8 bases from V and 5 bases from J, with 16 bases between. The CDR3 protein is CASGGGQGYQPQHF. The CDR3 DNA is TGTGCCAGCGGGGGGGGTCAGGGATATCAGCCCCAGCATTTT.

This chain joins TRBV11-2 and TRBJ1-2; 7 bases are a match to TRBD1. This CDR3 spans 18 amino acids. V trimming: 2 bases; J trimming: 0 bases; junction bases outside the gene matches: 12. The germline V gene has CDR1 SGHAT and CDR2 FQNNGV. The CDR3 DNA is TGTGCCAGCAGCTTACCTCGACAGGGAATCCCTTCTAACTATGGCTACACCTTC. Encoded protein: CASSLPRQGIPSNYGYTF. The variable domain in full, with the rest retrieved from reference TRBV11-2 and TRBJ1-2, is EAGVAQSPRYKIIEKRQSVAFWCNPISGHATLYWYQQILGQGPKLLIQFQNNGVVDDSQLPKDRFSAERLKGVDSTLKIQPAKLEDSAVYLCASSLPRQGIPSNYGYTFGSGTRLTVV.

The CDR3 loop is CASSPRASDTQYF. CDR3 nucleotides: TGCGCCAGCAGCCCGAGGGCGTCAGATACGCAGTATTTT. The rearrangement uses TRBV5-1 and TRBJ2-3; maybe TRBD2 (5 bases). The V end lost 4 bases, the J end lost 4 bases, and 10 bases lay between the germline ends. CDR1 is SGHRS, CDR2 YFSETQ, per germline. The CDR3 runs 13 residues.

The chain has TRBV2 and TRBJ2-2; D unclear. The CDR3 runs to 16 residues. The germline V gene has CDR1 SNHLY and CDR2 FYNNEI. The germline V and J ends were trimmed by 0 bases and 6 bases, with 14 bases remaining between them. The CDR3 bases are TGTGCCAGCAGTGAAGCTTCGGTTAGAATGGCCGGGGAGCTGTTTTTT. It encodes CASSEASVRMAGELFF.

The V and J genes are TRBV4-2 and TRBJ2-2, with TRBD2 as a possible D gene (6 bases). CDR3 length: 15 residues. V lost 6 bases and J lost 5, with 16 bases in between. Germline V gene data show CDR1 as LGHNA and CDR2 as YNFKEQ. CDR3 region: CASSGGTPGTGELFF. The CDR3 nucleotides are TGTGCCAGCAGTGGAGGGACCCCGGGGACCGGGGAGCTGTTTTTT.

V is TRBV28 and J is TRBJ1-2, with D possibly TRBD1 on 5 matching bases. This CDR3 comprises 17 residues. The germline V and J ends were trimmed by 4 bases and 2 bases, with 20 bases remaining between them. Germline-derived CDR1 and CDR2 are MDHEN and SYDVKM. The CDR3 nucleotides are TGTGCCAGCAGTTCCCCCCGGGGTGAAGGACAAAACTATGGCTACACCTTC. Its translation: CASSSPRGEGQNYGYTF.

The chain employs TRBV18 and TRBJ2-7; 8 bases fit TRBD2. The trim removed 6 bases at V and 6 bases at J, leaving 13 bases unmatched. The V gene's germline CDR1 is KGHSH and CDR2 LQKENI. The CDR3 has 15 amino acids. The CDR3 sequence: CASSPLGSGKSEQYF. CDR3 bases: TGTGCCAGCTCGCCTCTGGGTAGCGGGAAATCCGAGCAGTACTTC.

The chain employs TRBV29-1 and TRBJ1-1, with 8 nucleotides matching TRBD1. J was trimmed by 4 bases and V by 5 bases; bases with no gene match: 9. This CDR3 region has 14 residues. Germline V gives CDR1 SQVTM, CDR2 ANQGSEA. The CDR3 loop reads CSVLQGAWGTEAFF. CDR3 DNA: TGCAGCGTTCTCCAGGGGGCCTGGGGCACTGAAGCTTTCTTT.

The chain employs TRBV5-1 and TRBJ1-4; D gene uncertain. V gave up 0 bases and J gave up 3 bases, with 6 bases separating them. The CDR3 runs to 14 residues. Looked up from germline, CDR1 is SGHRS and CDR2 is YFSETQ. DNA of the CDR3: TGCGCCAGCAGCTTGGGGGTAGCTAATGAAAAACTGTTTTTT. Residues: CASSLGVANEKLFF.

The V gene is TRBV10-3, the J gene TRBJ2-2, with 7 bases aligning to TRBD2. V lost 4 bases, J lost 7 bases, and 6 bases stayed unmatched. Germline V gene lookup returns CDR1 ENHRY and CDR2 SYGVKD. This CDR3 region has 14 residues. The CDR3 sequence: CAISAAGVGGELFF. The CDR3 nucleotides read TGTGCCATCAGTGCTGCGGGAGTGGGCGGGGAGCTGTTTTTT.

The CDR3 loop is CASSEKPRDYQETQYF. DNA for the CDR3: TGTGCCAGCAGCGAAAAGCCCCGGGACTACCAAGAGACCCAGTACTTC. The rearrangement joins TRBV9 to TRBJ2-5; a weak D match, TRBD2 (6 bases). The V and J ends lost 3 bases and 0 bases respectively, with 15 bases between them. The CDR3 consists of 16 residues. The germline gives CDR1 SGDLS, CDR2 YYNGEE.

The chain carries TRBV4-2 and TRBJ1-2; a possible D gene is TRBD1 (6 bases). Trimming took 1 base from V and 4 from J, leaving 19 bases between them. Germline V gene data show CDR1 as LGHNA and CDR2 as YNFKEQ. This CDR3 spans 17 amino acids. This chain's CDR3 is CASSQVKGGAVRYGYTF. In DNA form, the CDR3 reads TGTGCCAGCAGCCAAGTTAAGGGGGGAGCTGTCCGCTATGGCTACACCTTC.

This clone has only one observation. This chain uses TRBV21-1 with TRBJ1-2. TRBV21-1 is assigned pseudogene status. The CDR3 sequence is 14 residues long. DNA for the CDR3: TGTGCCAGCAGCCTGCGGCGGGAGGTTTGTGGCTACACCTTC. Amino acid sequence: CASSLRREVCGYTF.

This chain links TRBV5-1 with TRBJ2-5, with TRBD1 as a possible D gene (5 bases). Per the germline V gene, CDR1 is SGHRS and CDR2 is YFSETQ. The V end lost 1 base, the J end lost 5 bases, and 9 bases lay between the germline ends. This CDR3 spans 13 amino acids. CDR3 sequence: CASSLLGVETQYF. Written as DNA, the CDR3 is TGCGCCAGCAGCTTGCTAGGGGTGGAGACCCAGTACTTC.

The chain joins TRBV11-3 to TRBJ2-2, with 8 positions matching TRBD2. The CDR3 covers 15 residues. Germline V gene lookup returns CDR1 SGHNT and CDR2 YENEEA. J was trimmed by 4 bases and V by 4 bases; bases with no gene match: 5. CDR3 DNA sequence: TGTGCCAGCAGCTCTAGCGGGCTTAGCACCGGGGAGCTGTTTTTT. This sequence encodes CASSSSGLSTGELFF.

The V and J genes are TRBV19 and TRBJ1-5; tentative D call: TRBD1 (6 bases). The germline V gene encodes CDR1 LNHDA and CDR2 SQIVND (reference sequence). V was shortened by 3 bases and J by 7 bases, with 16 bases between the two germline ends. The CDR3 is made up of 15 amino acids. The CDR3 sequence: CASSINRALYQPQHF. CDR3 coding DNA: TGTGCCAGTAGTATTAACAGGGCGTTATACCAGCCCCAGCATTTT. Full variable domain (outside the CDR3, taken from reference TRBV19 and TRBJ1-5): DGGITQSPKYLFRKEGQNVTLSCEQNLNHDAMYWYRQDPGQGLRLIYYSQIVNDFQKGDIAEGYSVSREKKESFPLTVTSAQKNPTAFYLCASSINRALYQPQHFGDGTRLSIL.

The rearrangement uses TRBV28 and TRBJ2-7; no definite D call. The CDR3 extends over 14 amino acids. CDR1 and CDR2 (germline): MDHEN, SYDVKM. Trimming removed 5 bases from V and 3 bases from J, with 14 bases in between. The CDR3 DNA reads TGTGCCAGCAGTCCCCCCCCGGCCGGCTACGAGCAGTACTTC. Amino acids: CASSPPPAGYEQYF.

The V gene is TRBV11-2, the J gene TRBJ2-5, with 14 bases lining up with TRBD2. The CDR3 extends over 16 amino acids. The trim removed 5 bases at V and 4 bases at J, leaving 6 bases unmatched. Germline CDR1 reads SGHAT; CDR2 reads FQNNGV. The CDR3 here is CASSPGLAGVGETQYF. In nucleotides, the CDR3 is TGTGCCAGCAGCCCGGGACTAGCGGGAGTTGGAGAGACCCAGTACTTC.

The chain is built from TRBV14 and TRBJ1-1; possible D gene TRBD1, 5 bases. The CDR3 runs to 15 residues. From germline, CDR1 is SGHDN and CDR2 FVKESK. Trimming pared 0 bases from V and 3 bases from J, leaving 11 bases between. The CDR3 nucleotides read TGTGCCAGCAGCCAAGACCCCGGACATTACACTGAAGCTTTCTTT. Amino acid sequence: CASSQDPGHYTEAFF.

The chain recombines TRBV5-4 with TRBJ2-7; 8 bases map to TRBD2. V trimming: 4 bases; J trimming: 5 bases; junction bases outside the gene matches: 8. CDR1 is SGHNT, CDR2 YYREEE, per germline (reference sequence). The CDR3 runs 14 residues. CDR3 sequence reads: CASSRRGGLDEQYF. DNA for the CDR3: TGTGCCAGCAGCCGTCGGGGGGGATTAGACGAGCAGTACTTC.

The chain couples TRBV7-2 to TRBJ2-7; D is possibly TRBD2 (6 bases). Trimming shortened V by 0 bases and J by 0 bases, and 12 bases separated the two germline ends. The CDR3 has 16 amino acids. Germline lookup yields CDR1 SGHTA and CDR2 FQGNSA. The CDR3 is CASSLAPGLSSYEQYF. The CDR3 DNA reads as TGTGCCAGCAGCTTAGCGCCGGGACTCAGCTCCTACGAGCAGTACTTC.

The V gene is TRBV5-1, the J gene TRBJ1-5; no clear D gene. CDR1 SGHRS and CDR2 YFSETQ come from the germline V gene. The CDR3 is made up of 13 amino acids. The V and J ends lost 4 bases and 2 bases respectively, with 7 bases between them. CDR3 loop: CASSDFGNQPQHF. CDR3 DNA: TGCGCCAGCAGCGATTTCGGCAATCAGCCCCAGCATTTT.

Concerning this clone: The sample has other DNA sequences that encode this CDR3 too. As DNA, the CDR3 is TGTGCCAGCAGTTTGAGAGGGAATAGCAATCAGCCCCAGCATTTT. Its protein is CASSLRGNSNQPQHF. The rearrangement joins TRBV27 to TRBJ1-5; D gene uncertain. V was clipped by 3 bases and J by 0 bases, with 9 bases between them. Germline loops: CDR1 MNHEY, CDR2 SMNVEV (reference sequence). The CDR3 is made up of 15 amino acids.

The chain uses TRBV18 and TRBJ1-4; possibly TRBD1 for D (6 bases). Deletions cut 0 bases from V and 8 bases from J, with 13 bases between. The CDR3 runs 15 residues. The germline V gene has CDR1 KGHSH and CDR2 LQKENI. Here the CDR3 DNA reads TGTGCCAGCTCACCACCGTCGGGGGCTTTGGAAAAACTGTTTTTT. Translation: CASSPPSGALEKLFF.

This clone was picked up one time. The chain recombines TRBV5-1 with TRBJ1-4; D may be TRBD1 (5 bases). The CDR3 extends over 17 amino acids. Trimming pared 2 bases from V and 5 bases from J, leaving 19 bases between. Germline loops: CDR1 SGHRS, CDR2 YFSETQ. In nucleotides, the CDR3 is TGCGCCAGCAGCTTTCGCTTGACCGGGACCGAGAATGAAAAACTGTTTTTT. Residues: CASSFRLTGTENEKLFF. Full variable domain (rest looked up from reference TRBV5-1 and TRBJ1-4): KAGVTQTPRYLIKTRGQQVTLSCSPISGHRSVSWYQQTPGQGLQFLFEYFSETQRNKGNFPGRFSGRQFSNSRSEMNVSTLELGDSALYLCASSFRLTGTENEKLFFGSGTQLSVL.

The J gene is TRBJ2-1, the V gene TRBV5-1; 12 positions match TRBD2. The V and J ends lost 0 bases and 4 bases, in that order; junction bases with no gene match: 2. Germline CDR1 SGHRS, CDR2 YFSETQ. The CDR3 has 16 amino acids. The CDR3 bases are TGCGCCAGCAGCTTGGGGGGACTAGCGGGTTACAATGAGCAGTTCTTC. Translated: CASSLGGLAGYNEQFF.